This entry is about one T cell receptor (beta chain). The CDR3 totals 14 residues. The germline V and J ends were trimmed by 4 bases and 8 bases, with 16 bases remaining between them. Germline values: CDR1 SGHTS, CDR2 YDEGEE. Original analysis: It was from reference gene primer amplification that nucleated cell counts were estimated. Sequencing used immunoSEQ multiplex PCR; TCRdb keeps in-frame clones, though not all of them. That table supplies the V and J calls and clone size; D and trimming were determined from the DNA. The sample shows some 140,000 clones, less than 90% of them seen only once. This sample is part of a study of blood T cell repertoires in COVID-19. Overall study context: Sites across the United States, Italy and Spain contributed samples from acute and convalescent COVID-19. Sample material is recorded as cDNA or gDNA derived from T cells, B-cell-depleted T cells, or PBMCs.

The chain couples TRBV5-8 to TRBJ1-3; no clear D gene. The sequenced sample consisted of peripheral blood. The TCR sequence derives from a man aged 60 to 69 with acute or convalescent COVID-19. Written as DNA, the CDR3 is TGTGCCAGCAGCCCGAACCCTGGTCGAGACACCATATATTTT. As protein: CASSPNPGRDTIYF.